The 20 T cell receptor beta chains below come from one sample, sequenced in a study of CD8+CD57+ T cells in acquired aplastic anemia. Genomic DNA served as template for TCR beta VDJ and CDR3 profiling. TCRdb redid the calling of the reads with MiXCR, one entry per CDR3 protein. The repertoire includes about 150,000 distinct CDR3 sequences, about 48% of them detected once, and around 12% sits in the top ten. Those patients picked for sequencing had displayed CD8+CD57+ cell expansion on flow cytometry. Material: sorted CD4+, CD8+, or CD8+CD57+ T cells (not recorded which) from PBMCs. The receptors come from a human donor with aplastic anemia.

V and J are TRBV11-1 and TRBJ2-1, with 10 bases fitting TRBD1. CDR3 length: 20 residues. CDR1 is SGHAT, CDR2 FQDESV, per germline (reference sequence). The V gene end was trimmed by 1 base and the J gene end by 0 bases; junction bases not matched to a gene: 12. CDR3 loop: CASSLGGRDRGIVSYNEQFF. The CDR3 DNA sequence: TGTGCCAGCAGCTTAGGGGGCCGGGACAGGGGTATCGTCTCCTACAATGAGCAGTTCTTC. Full variable domain (rest looked up from reference TRBV11-1 and TRBJ2-1): EAEVAQSPRYKITEKSQAVAFWCDPISGHATLYWYRQILGQGPELLVQFQDESVVDDSQLPKDRFSAERLKGVDSTLKIQPAELGDSAMYLCASSLGGRDRGIVSYNEQFFGPGTRLTVL.

This clonotype has just a few counts. The chain is built from TRBV2 and TRBJ2-7; D remains unclear. Germline V lookup: CDR1 SNHLY, CDR2 FYNNEI. V dropped 6 bases and J dropped 3 bases, with 3 bases sitting between them. CDR3 length: 10 amino acids. The CDR3 loop reads CASRSYEQYF. DNA for the CDR3: TGTGCCAGCAGGAGCTACGAGCAGTACTTC. Full variable domain (rest looked up from reference TRBV2 and TRBJ2-7): EPEVTQTPSHQVTQMGQEVILRCVPISNHLYFYWYRQILGQKVEFLVSFYNNEISEKSEIFDDQFSVERPDGSNFTLKIRSTKLEDSAMYFCASRSYEQYFGPGTRLTVT.

The chain carries TRBV6-1 and TRBJ1-1; D gene ambiguous. Trimming stripped 6 bases from V and 4 bases from J, with 12 bases between. The CDR3 is 13 amino acids. Germline V CDR1 and CDR2: MNHNS, SASEGT. The CDR3 is CASSPGMSTEAFF. In DNA form, the CDR3 reads TGTGCCAGCAGCCCTGGCATGAGCACTGAAGCTTTCTTT.

The chain recombines TRBV9 with TRBJ1-6; 7 nucleotides line up with TRBD1. The V and J ends lost 0 bases and 8 bases, in that order; junction bases with no gene match: 5. There are 15 residues in the CDR3. Per the germline V gene, CDR1 is SGDLS and CDR2 is YYNGEE. The CDR3 coding sequence is TGTGCCAGCAGCGTAGGAGGGGGCAATGATTCACCCCTCCACTTT. Translation gives CASSVGGGNDSPLHF.

The chain joins TRBV10-3 to TRBJ1-4; the D gene is possibly TRBD1 (5 bases). The CDR3 consists of 13 residues. CDR1 and CDR2 (germline): ENHRY, SYGVKD. Trimming stripped 6 bases from V and 8 bases from J, with 13 bases between. The CDR3 reads CAIRQALWEKLFF. CDR3 in DNA: TGTGCCATCAGACAGGCTCTCTGGGAAAAACTGTTTTTT.

Turning to this clonotype: A much larger clone differs from this one at a single base, so this may be a read error. The chain joins TRBV10-3 to TRBJ1-1; a weak D match, TRBD1 (6 bases). Trimming cost V 8 bases and J 3 bases, with 13 bases left between them. The CDR3 runs to 13 residues. In germline, CDR1 is ENHRY, CDR2 SYGVKD. The CDR3 loop is CAIGQRGHTEAFF. The CDR3 DNA is TGTGCCATCGGACAGAGGGGACACACTGAAGCTTTCTTT.

Regarding this clonotype: A junction end diverges from the germline sequence, so it may reflect a read error. The chain combines TRBV24-1 with TRBJ2-1; 7 nucleotides align to TRBD1. Looked up from germline, CDR1 is KGHDR and CDR2 is SFDVKD. This CDR3 has 15 residues. The CDR3 region has the DNA TGTGCCACCAGTGATTTCCGGGACAGCCACAATGAGCAGCTCTTC. Its translation: CATSDFRDSHNEQLF.

This clonotype was seen repeatedly, ten times or more. The rearrangement uses TRBV6-2 or TRBV6-3 and TRBJ2-1, with D unclear. Deletions cut 2 bases from V and 4 bases from J, with 15 bases between. Germline values: CDR1 MNHEY, CDR2 SVGEGT. The CDR3 runs to 16 residues. CDR3 bases: TGTGCCAGCAGTTACGAAGGACCGCTTCCTTACAATGAGCAGTTCTTC. Its translation is CASSYEGPLPYNEQFF.

This clonotype has only a few counts. The rearrangement links TRBV9 to TRBJ2-7; D ambiguous. The CDR3 is 12 residues long. Per germline, CDR1 SGDLS and CDR2 YYNGEE. V was shortened by 7 bases and J by 1 base, with 9 bases between the two germline ends. CDR3 sequence reads: CASCDASYEQYF. The CDR3 DNA is TGTGCCAGCTGCGACGCTTCCTACGAGCAGTACTTC.

V is TRBV4-2 and J is TRBJ2-7; TRBD2 is a possible D gene (5 bases). Trimming pared 0 bases from V and 4 bases from J, leaving 13 bases between. The CDR3 totals 15 residues. Germline V gene lookup returns CDR1 LGHNA and CDR2 YNFKEQ. The DNA of the CDR3 is TGTGCCAGCAGCCAAGAGGGTCTAGCCTGGTACGAGCAGTACTTC. It translates to CASSQEGLAWYEQYF.

The chain couples TRBV25-1 to TRBJ1-5, with D possibly matching TRBD1 (5 bases). The CDR3 is 16 residues long. V was shortened by 8 bases and J by 7 bases, with 24 bases between the two germline ends. Germline lookup yields CDR1 MGHDK and CDR2 SYGVNS. The CDR3 protein is CASSPSDSGYWQPQHF. CDR3 in DNA: TGTGCCAGCTCCCCCTCCGACAGCGGGTATTGGCAGCCCCAGCATTTT.

The chain links TRBV10-3 to TRBJ1-5, with a possible D match to TRBD1 (5 bases). Germline CDR1 and CDR2: ENHRY and SYGVKD. The CDR3 extends over 14 amino acids. The germline V and J ends were trimmed by 2 bases and 3 bases, with 8 bases remaining between them. The CDR3 is CAISEGGYNQPQHF. In DNA form, the CDR3 reads TGTGCCATCAGTGAGGGGGGGTACAATCAGCCCCAGCATTTT.

The V call is TRBV15, the J call TRBJ2-7; the match to TRBD1 covers 9 bases. V dropped 4 bases and J dropped 3; count of bases not matched to a gene: 4. The germline V gene encodes CDR1 LNHNV and CDR2 YYDKDF (reference sequence). The CDR3 runs 14 residues. The CDR3 reads CATSNSGQGYEQYF. The CDR3 region has the DNA TGTGCCACCAGCAACTCGGGACAGGGCTACGAGCAGTACTTC. Filled out from reference TRBV15 and TRBJ2-7, the complete variable domain reads DAMVIQNPRYQVTQFGKPVTLSCSQTLNHNVMYWYQQKSSQAPKLLFHYYDKDFNNEADTPDNFQSRRPNTSFCFLDIRSPGLGDTAMYLCATSNSGQGYEQYFGPGTRLTVT.

Many counts were recorded for this clonotype. The V gene is TRBV5-6, the J gene TRBJ2-7; 9 bases are a match to TRBD2. CDR3 length: 14 amino acids. V was clipped by 4 bases and J by 4 bases; unmatched bases: 6. CDR1 and CDR2 from the germline V gene are SGHDT and YYEEEE. The CDR3 DNA is TGTGCCAGCAGCGCCGGGACTAGCATTTACGAGCAGTACTTC. It yields the protein CASSAGTSIYEQYF.

The genes are TRBV19 and TRBJ1-2; D perhaps matches TRBD1 (6 bases). V lost 3 bases and J 5 bases, leaving 13 bases between the germline ends. Germline V CDR1 and CDR2: LNHDA, SQIVND (reference sequence). CDR3 length: 14 amino acids. In DNA form, the CDR3 reads TGTGCCAGTAGTATCGGACAGTCGGCGTATGGCTACACCTTC. Residues: CASSIGQSAYGYTF.

The J gene is TRBJ2-5, the V gene TRBV20-1; perhaps TRBD1 as D (6 bases). Trimming removed 3 bases at V and 3 bases at J, with 14 bases between. The length of the CDR3 is 14 residues. Germline assignment: CDR1 DFQATT and CDR2 SNEGSKA (reference sequence). The CDR3 loop reads CSASALDSKETQYF. The CDR3 nucleotides are TGCAGTGCTAGTGCCCTGGACAGCAAAGAGACCCAGTACTTC.

Of note for this clonotype: One junction end disagrees with the germline gene, perhaps due to a read error. This chain links TRBV6-1 with TRBJ2-7; D perhaps matches TRBD1 (5 bases). The V gene's germline CDR1 is MNHNS and CDR2 SASEGT. The CDR3 loop spans 14 amino acids. CDR3 nucleotides: TGCGCCAGCAGCCAACAGGAGAGCTCCTACGAGCAGTACTTC. Protein product: CASSQQESSYEQYF.

The chain combines TRBV10-1 with TRBJ1-4; D is ambiguous. Per germline, CDR1 WNHNN and CDR2 SYGVQD (reference sequence). Trimming stripped 2 bases from V and 0 bases from J, with 7 bases between. The CDR3 loop spans 15 amino acids. The CDR3 sequence: CASSEGHATNEKLFF. The CDR3 region has the DNA TGCGCCAGCAGTGAGGGGCATGCAACTAATGAAAAACTGTTTTTT.

This clonotype was counted ten times or more. V gene TRBV2 combines with J gene TRBJ2-7; the D call may be TRBD1 or TRBD2 (5 bases each). Trimming removed 7 bases from V and 2 bases from J, with 24 bases in between. CDR1 and CDR2 from the germline V gene are SNHLY and FYNNEI. CDR3 length: 17 amino acids. CDR3 in amino acids: CASIKGASGPGAYEQYF. The CDR3 DNA is TGTGCCAGCATCAAAGGGGCTTCAGGCCCCGGGGCCTACGAGCAGTACTTC.

This clonotype was detected many times. V usage is TRBV11-1 and J usage is TRBJ2-6; D remains ambiguous. CDR3 length: 18 amino acids. Germline values: CDR1 SGHAT, CDR2 FQDESV (reference sequence). V gave up 4 bases and J gave up 0 bases, with 16 bases separating them. As DNA, the CDR3 is TGTGCCAGCAGCTCCCCGGCGGTTTTGAACTCTGGGGCCAACGTCCTGACTTTC. Encoded protein: CASSSPAVLNSGANVLTF. The full variable domain, rest sourced from reference TRBV11-1 and TRBJ2-6, is EAEVAQSPRYKITEKSQAVAFWCDPISGHATLYWYRQILGQGPELLVQFQDESVVDDSQLPKDRFSAERLKGVDSTLKIQPAELGDSAMYLCASSSPAVLNSGANVLTFGAGSRLTVL.